A single TCR beta chain is shown here with its context. This specimen comes from a study of technical replicates of blood from several donors. Trimming stripped 3 bases from V and 8 bases from J, with 17 bases between. Germline lookup yields CDR1 MDHEN and CDR2 SYDVKM. The CDR3 loop spans 15 amino acids. Sequenced by immunoSEQ multiplex PCR; TCRdb stores in-frame clones only, minus some. The table records some 50,000 clones, 94% of them present only once. The chain joins TRBV28 to TRBJ2-1, with TRBD1 as a possible D gene (6 bases). The sequence was collected from a human donor in good health. Sequences were obtained from T cells isolated from PBMCs. CDR3 in amino acids: CASSLAGFGGDEQFF. The CDR3 coding sequence is TGTGCCAGCAGTTTGGCTGGGTTTGGGGGCGATGAGCAGTTCTTC.